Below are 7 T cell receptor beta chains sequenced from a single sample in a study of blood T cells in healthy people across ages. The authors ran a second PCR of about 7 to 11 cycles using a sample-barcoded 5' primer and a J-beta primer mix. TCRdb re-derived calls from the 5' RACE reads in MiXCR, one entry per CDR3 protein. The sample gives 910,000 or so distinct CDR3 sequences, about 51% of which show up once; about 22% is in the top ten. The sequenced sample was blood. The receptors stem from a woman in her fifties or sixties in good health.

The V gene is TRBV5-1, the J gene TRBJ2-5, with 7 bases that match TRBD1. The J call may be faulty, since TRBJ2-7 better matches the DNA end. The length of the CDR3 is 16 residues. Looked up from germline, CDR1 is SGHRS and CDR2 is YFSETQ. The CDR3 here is CASSLDFQGVVYEQYF. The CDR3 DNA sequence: TGCGCCAGCAGCTTGGATTTCCAGGGGGTTGTGTACGAGCAGTACTTC.

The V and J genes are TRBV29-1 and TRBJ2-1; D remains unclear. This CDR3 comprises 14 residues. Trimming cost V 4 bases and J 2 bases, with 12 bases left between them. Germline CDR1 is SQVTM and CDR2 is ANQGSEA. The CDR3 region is CSVALTSPYNEQFF. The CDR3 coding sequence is TGCAGCGTTGCCCTGACGAGCCCCTACAATGAGCAGTTCTTC.

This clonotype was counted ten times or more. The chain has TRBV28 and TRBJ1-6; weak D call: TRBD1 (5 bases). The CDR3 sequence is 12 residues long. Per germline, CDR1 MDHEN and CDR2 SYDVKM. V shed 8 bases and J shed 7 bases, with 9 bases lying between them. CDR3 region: CASGWDNSPLHF. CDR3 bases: TGTGCCAGCGGATGGGACAATTCACCCCTCCACTTT.

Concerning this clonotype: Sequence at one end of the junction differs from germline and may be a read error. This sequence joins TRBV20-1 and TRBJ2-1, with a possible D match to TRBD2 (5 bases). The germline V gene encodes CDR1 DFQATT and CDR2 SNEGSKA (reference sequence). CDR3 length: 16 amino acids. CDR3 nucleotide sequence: TGCAGTGCTACCATCGGGCCCCGAGGGCCCTGCAATGAACAGTTCTTC. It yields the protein CSATIGPRGPCNEQFF.

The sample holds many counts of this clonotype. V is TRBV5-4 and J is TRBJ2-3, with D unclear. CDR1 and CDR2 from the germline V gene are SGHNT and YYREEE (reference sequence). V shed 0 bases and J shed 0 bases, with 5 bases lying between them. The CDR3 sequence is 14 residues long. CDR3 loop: CASSLAISTDTQYF. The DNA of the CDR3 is TGTGCCAGCAGCTTGGCAATTAGCACAGATACGCAGTATTTT.

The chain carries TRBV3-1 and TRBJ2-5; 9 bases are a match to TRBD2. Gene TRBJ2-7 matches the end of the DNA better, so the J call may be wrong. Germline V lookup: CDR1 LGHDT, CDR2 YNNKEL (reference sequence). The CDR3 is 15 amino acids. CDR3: CASSQDSTSGYEQYF. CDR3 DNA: TGTGCCAGCAGCCAAGATTCGACTAGCGGATACGAGCAGTACTTC.

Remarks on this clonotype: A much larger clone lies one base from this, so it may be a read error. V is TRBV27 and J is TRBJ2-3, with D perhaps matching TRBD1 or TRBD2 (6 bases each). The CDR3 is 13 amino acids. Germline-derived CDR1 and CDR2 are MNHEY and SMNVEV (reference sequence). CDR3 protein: CASIEGGTGTQYF. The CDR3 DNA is TGTGCCAGCATCGAGGGGGGCACAGGTACGCAGTATTTT.